This passage covers 9 T cell receptor beta chains from one sample sequenced in a study of cytomegalovirus exposure and HLA in healthy donors. The repertoire was sequenced with immunoSEQ multiplex PCR; TCRdb's copy has only in-frame clones and lacks some. The table has approximately 130,000 clones, over 75% seen once; the top ten hold roughly 1.9%. Sequenced: PBMCs. All receptors come from a woman aged 25-40 years in good health and CMV-seronegative.

J is TRBJ1-2 and V is TRBV6-6, with TRBD1 matching over 7 bases. With V trimmed by 7 bases and J by 7 bases, 15 bases remained unmatched. This CDR3 is 15 amino acids long. The germline CDR1 and CDR2 sequences are MNHNY and SVGAGI (reference sequence). The CDR3 DNA reads TGTGCCAGCAATATAATGACAGGGCCCGCAGGTGGCTACACCTTC. The encoded protein is CASNIMTGPAGGYTF.

The V and J genes are TRBV6-5 and TRBJ1-1; the D gene is possibly TRBD1 (6 bases). Germline-derived CDR1 and CDR2 are MNHEY and SVGAGI. This CDR3 spans 14 amino acids. V was trimmed by 0 bases and J by 4 bases, leaving 9 bases between them. Here the CDR3 reads CASSYSPRGTEAFF. For the CDR3, the DNA is TGTGCCAGCAGTTACTCGCCCAGGGGCACTGAAGCTTTCTTT.

The chain employs TRBV27 and TRBJ1-1; 7 nucleotides agree with TRBD1. CDR1 is MNHEY, CDR2 SMNVEV, per germline (reference sequence). The V gene end was trimmed by 6 bases and the J gene end by 3 bases; junction bases not matched to a gene: 7. This CDR3 contains 14 residues. This CDR3 is CASRDRARDTEAFF. In DNA, the CDR3 is TGTGCCAGCAGAGACAGGGCCCGGGACACTGAAGCTTTCTTT.

The sample holds many counts of this clone. The genes are TRBV7-8 and TRBJ2-7, with 8 bases lining up with TRBD2. J was trimmed by 2 bases and V by 4 bases; bases with no gene match: 7. Germline CDR1 SGHVS, CDR2 FQNEAQ. The CDR3 is made up of 15 amino acids. The CDR3 DNA reads TGTGCCAGCAGCTCCGTCCGGGGGGGTGCCTACGAGCAGTACTTC. Encoded protein: CASSSVRGGAYEQYF.

This clone was counted a few times. V usage is TRBV30 and J usage is TRBJ1-2; 9 bases fit TRBD1. This CDR3 has 13 amino acids. Germline V gives CDR1 GTSNPN, CDR2 SVGIG (reference sequence). The CDR3 reads CVSRTGANYGYTF. CDR3 bases: TGTGTCTCAAGGACAGGGGCTAACTATGGCTACACCTTC.

The V and J genes are TRBV2 and TRBJ1-1; 7 bases match TRBD1. Germline V gives CDR1 SNHLY, CDR2 FYNNEI. J lost 4 bases, V lost 8 bases, and 7 bases had no gene match. The CDR3 is 13 amino acids. The CDR3 protein is CASGTGTVTEAFF. In DNA form, the CDR3 reads TGTGCCAGCGGAACCGGGACAGTCACTGAAGCTTTCTTT.

The chain combines TRBV28 with TRBJ2-5; TRBD1 matches 8 bases. Trimming cost V 8 bases and J 5 bases; bases outside gene matches: 7. Germline CDR1 MDHEN, CDR2 SYDVKM. The CDR3 has 13 amino acids. The CDR3: CASGQGARETQYF. Here the CDR3 DNA reads TGTGCCAGCGGCCAGGGGGCGCGGGAGACCCAGTACTTC. The whole variable domain, filled in from reference TRBV28 and TRBJ2-5, reads DVKVTQSSRYLVKRTGEKVFLECVQDMDHENMFWYRQDPGLGLRLIYFSYDVKMKEKGDIPEGYSVSREKKERFSLILESASTNQTSMYLCASGQGARETQYFGPGTRLLVL.

The chain employs TRBV19 and TRBJ2-2; 7 bases align to TRBD2. CDR1 is LNHDA, CDR2 SQIVND, per germline (reference sequence). V lost 2 bases and J lost 7; bases outside the gene matches: 4. This CDR3 is 14 amino acids long. The CDR3 bases are TGTGCCAGTAGTATATCACGGGAGGTCGGGGAGCTGTTTTTT. This codes for CASSISREVGELFF.

The DNA of the CDR3 is TGTGCCAGCACCCACCTAGCGGGACAGAACACCGGGGAGCTGTTTTTT. Translation gives CASTHLAGQNTGELFF. The chain combines TRBV27 with TRBJ2-2; TRBD2 matches 9 bases. CDR1 is MNHEY, CDR2 SMNVEV, per germline (reference sequence). This CDR3 has 16 amino acids. The trim removed 7 bases at V and 1 base at J, leaving 7 bases unmatched.